The text below deals with one T cell receptor (beta chain). Antigen: not known. This sample was taken from a study of shared clonotypes between healthy human individuals. Study-level findings and limits: The rarefaction results pointed to incomplete sorted-subset sequencing despite large depth. It was the non-shared clonotypes that had lower generation probabilities than clonotypes shared by all four donors. The authors sampled blood alone, and tissue repertoires likely differ.

The protocol was immunoSEQ multiplex PCR, while the TCRdb copy is restricted to in-frame clones and leaves out a portion. The table has around 2,000,000 clones, roughly 94% seen once. The specimen was naive CD4+ T cells sorted from blood. Subset of the sample: CD45RA+ positively selected. This sequence originates from a man aged 18 to 29 in good health.

CDR3 sequence reads: CASSPNYRGDTEAFF. For the CDR3, the DNA is TGTGCCAGCAGCCCAAACTACAGGGGAGACACTGAAGCTTTCTTT. The gene calls are TRBV9 and TRBJ1-1, with TRBD1 matching 7 bases. CDR1 is SGDLS and CDR2 is YYNGEE in the germline V gene. CDR3 length equals 15 residues. With 4 bases clipped from V and 3 bases from J, the junction kept 9 bases outside the gene matches.